The 17 T cell receptor beta chains below were found in one sample sequenced in a study of T cell responses to AZD1222 COVID-19 vaccine. TCRdb's copy holds only in-frame clones and misses some; the assay was immunoSEQ multiplex PCR. The sample holds approximately 92,000 clones; under 95% are singletons and the top ten take around a fifth. The starting material was peripheral blood, obtained on day 0 of AZD1222 vaccination. The receptors shown here come from an adult in good health.

This rearrangement joins TRBV7-6 to TRBJ2-7; 9 nucleotides line up with TRBD1. The germline V gene encodes CDR1 SGHVS and CDR2 FNYEAQ. Trimming cost V 0 bases and J 2 bases; bases outside gene matches: 2. The CDR3 has 15 residues. The CDR3 DNA sequence: TGTGCCAGCAGCTTAGCTGGGACAGGGCCCTACGAGCAGTACTTC. Residues: CASSLAGTGPYEQYF.

V is TRBV28 and J is TRBJ1-1; D might be TRBD1 (6 bases). CDR1 is MDHEN and CDR2 is SYDVKM in the germline V gene. CDR3 length: 13 residues. The V and J ends lost 10 bases and 4 bases respectively, with 16 bases between them. CDR3 bases: TGTGCCATCAGGGGACCCGGGTCCACTGAAGCTTTCTTT. Translated: CAIRGPGSTEAFF.

The J gene is TRBJ2-3, the V gene TRBV3-1 (or the pseudogene TRBV3-2); 7 nucleotides agree with TRBD2. CDR1 LGHDT and CDR2 YNNKEL come from the germline V gene (reference sequence). The V gene end was trimmed by 1 base and the J gene end by 5 bases; junction bases not matched to a gene: 3. The length of the CDR3 is 14 residues. The CDR3 nucleotides read TGTGCCAGCAGCCAAGGACTAGCTCAAGATACGCAGTATTTT. Its translation is CASSQGLAQDTQYF.

The V call is TRBV23-1, the J call TRBJ1-4, with D tentatively TRBD1 (6 bases). TRBV23-1 is designated an ORF whose function remains uncertain. CDR3 length: 17 amino acids. Trimming took off 5 bases at V and 0 bases at J, with 16 bases between the two ends. The CDR3 reads CASSKVGKGATNEKLFF. CDR3 coding DNA: TGCGCCAGCAGTAAGGTCGGGAAGGGGGCAACTAATGAAAAACTGTTTTTT.

V usage is TRBV7-2 and J usage is TRBJ1-1, with a weak D call TRBD1 (6 bases). CDR1 is SGHTA, CDR2 FQGNSA, per germline. V was cut by 5 bases and J by 2 bases, with 18 bases left in between. The CDR3 is made up of 16 amino acids. In DNA, the CDR3 is TGTGCCAGCAGCCAACAGGGCTTAAGATCAAACACTGAAGCTTTCTTT. The encoded protein is CASSQQGLRSNTEAFF.

The rearrangement links TRBV5-4 to TRBJ1-3; D call uncertain. The V gene lost 5 bases and the J gene lost 7 bases, with 13 bases spanning the gap. CDR3 length: 13 amino acids. Germline CDR1 SGHNT, CDR2 YYREEE (reference sequence). The CDR3 DNA sequence: TGTGCCAGCAGAACCTATTTGGGGAACACCATATATTTT. Its protein product is CASRTYLGNTIYF.

This sequence joins TRBV2 and TRBJ2-5; 7 nucleotides match TRBD1. From germline, CDR1 is SNHLY and CDR2 FYNNEI. This CDR3 region has 15 residues. V dropped 6 bases and J dropped 5; count of bases not matched to a gene: 12. CDR3: CASRGLGGVRETQYF. The CDR3 nucleotides read TGTGCCAGCAGGGGGCTAGGGGGCGTCAGGGAGACCCAGTACTTC.

This chain links TRBV7-3 with TRBJ2-1; D tentatively reads TRBD1 or TRBD2 (5 bases each). The germline V and J ends were trimmed by 2 bases and 0 bases, with 11 bases remaining between them. The CDR3 sequence is 16 residues long. Germline V CDR1 and CDR2: SGHTA, FQGTGA. CDR3 protein: CASSLRGGSSYNEQFF. CDR3 nucleotide sequence: TGTGCCAGCAGCTTACGGGGCGGCAGCTCCTACAATGAGCAGTTCTTC.

The chain joins TRBV5-5 to TRBJ1-6; D might be TRBD1 (5 bases). V shed 3 bases and J shed 7 bases, with 14 bases lying between them. The CDR3 is 15 amino acids. CDR1 is SGHKS, CDR2 YYEKEE, per germline (reference sequence). For the CDR3, the DNA is TGTGCCAGCAGCTCCAGCGCAGGGAAGAATTCACCCCTCCACTTT. Translation: CASSSSAGKNSPLHF.

This clone is a singleton in its sample. The chain is built from TRBV6-5 and TRBJ1-2, with D unclear. This CDR3 has 14 residues. CDR1 is MNHEY, CDR2 SVGAGI, per germline. V was pared by 0 bases and J by 5 bases, with 10 bases between. CDR3 in DNA: TGTGCCAGCAGTTACTCGACGTCTGGTTATGGCTACACCTTC. Its protein product is CASSYSTSGYGYTF.

This chain uses TRBV6-2 or TRBV6-3 with TRBJ2-3; 7 positions match TRBD2. V was clipped by 0 bases and J by 0 bases; unmatched bases: 3. Germline CDR1 and CDR2: MNHEY and SVGEGT. The CDR3 contains 16 residues. The CDR3 sequence: CASSYSPAGSTDTQYF. For the CDR3, the DNA is TGTGCCAGCAGTTACTCCCCAGCGGGGAGCACAGATACGCAGTATTTT.

The rearrangement joins TRBV5-8 to TRBJ1-5, with no clear D. V lost 0 bases and J 6 bases, leaving 13 bases between the germline ends. The CDR3 is made up of 15 amino acids. Germline CDR1 SGHTS, CDR2 YDEGEE. The CDR3 bases are TGTGCCAGCAGCTTGGCCCCCTGGAGTAGTCAGCCCCAGCATTTT. Protein: CASSLAPWSSQPQHF.

The chain is built from TRBV7-9 and TRBJ2-2; a possible D gene is TRBD1 (5 bases). This CDR3 has 14 residues. V shed 2 bases and J shed 6 bases, with 10 bases lying between them. The germline V gene has CDR1 SEHNR and CDR2 FQNEAQ (reference sequence). The CDR3 reads CASSLQGEAGELFF. The CDR3 bases are TGTGCCAGCAGCTTACAGGGTGAGGCCGGGGAGCTGTTTTTT.

The chain is built from TRBV7-2 and TRBJ1-5, with 9 nucleotides matching TRBD1. Germline trimming cut 5 bases from V and 6 bases from J; bases unmatched to any gene: 8. In germline, CDR1 is SGHTA, CDR2 FQGNSA. The CDR3 extends over 15 amino acids. The DNA for the CDR3 is TGTGCCAGCAGCCAATGGACAGGGGAGGGTCAGCCCCAGCATTTT. Protein product: CASSQWTGEGQPQHF.

This clone was detected only a few times. CDR3 protein: CASSLGQGARFHTF. The CDR3 DNA reads as TGTGCCAGCAGCCTGGGACAGGGAGCGAGGTTTCACACCTTC. The chain links TRBV7-9 to TRBJ1-2, with 9 bases matching TRBD1. The germline gives CDR1 SEHNR, CDR2 FQNEAQ (reference sequence). The ends lost 5 bases at V and 12 bases at J; junction bases unmatched: 13. The CDR3 extends over 14 amino acids.

This chain joins TRBV7-3 and TRBJ1-3, with 7 nucleotides matching TRBD1. Trimming at V came to 6 bases and at J to 2 bases, leaving 1 base not matched to a gene. CDR1 and CDR2 from the germline V gene are SGHTA and FQGTGA. This CDR3 has 13 amino acids. Here the CDR3 DNA reads TGTGCCAGCAGTACAGGGGCTGGAAACACCATATATTTT. Its protein is CASSTGAGNTIYF.

The V and J genes are TRBV11-2 and TRBJ1-1; D gene uncertain. The germline gives CDR1 SGHAT, CDR2 FQNNGV. Trimming shortened V by 1 base and J by 1 base, and 13 bases separated the two germline ends. The CDR3 loop spans 16 amino acids. CDR3 protein: CASSLAVWAANTEAFF. DNA for the CDR3: TGTGCCAGCAGCTTAGCCGTGTGGGCGGCGAACACTGAAGCTTTCTTT.